These 26 T cell receptor beta chains originate from one sample sequenced in a study of T-cell memory formation after mild COVID-19. TCRdb reprocessed the 5' RACE reads via MiXCR and lists one record per CDR3 protein. The sample includes 200,000 or so distinct CDR3 sequences, around 9.1% of them seen just once. The sequenced sample consisted of PBMCs or a T cell subset sorted from them (not recorded which). The origin of the receptors is a man in his late teens or twenties who had mild COVID-19 (a few samples of this study predate the infection). Cell type and time point are not known.

This clonotype was counted many times. The V and J genes are TRBV6-4 and TRBJ2-1; perhaps TRBD1 as D (5 bases). Trimming took 0 bases from V and 7 from J, leaving 13 bases between them. Germline V gene lookup returns CDR1 MRHNA and CDR2 SNTAGT. CDR3 size: 15 residues. This chain's CDR3 is CASSDSTAGRNEQFF. The CDR3 bases are TGTGCCAGCAGTGACTCGACTGCAGGGCGAAATGAGCAGTTCTTC.

This rearrangement joins TRBV6-2 or TRBV6-3 to TRBJ1-2; D is unresolved. CDR1 is MNHEY and CDR2 is SVGEGT in the germline V gene. The V end was cut by 5 bases, the J end by 13 bases, with 17 bases between. The CDR3 runs to 12 residues. Written as DNA, the CDR3 is TGTGCCAGCAGTCATACGACAATTCGTCGCACCTTC. The encoded protein is CASSHTTIRRTF.

At least ten counts were recorded for this clonotype. This chain uses TRBV2 with TRBJ2-5, with D perhaps matching TRBD1 (5 bases). Germline V gene sequence: CDR1 SNHLY, CDR2 FYNNEI. The CDR3 runs 13 residues. Trimming pared 10 bases from V and 2 bases from J, leaving 14 bases between. CDR3 bases: TGTGCCACTCATGGGGCTAGTCAAGAGACCCAGTACTTC. Translated, it gives CATHGASQETQYF. Filled out from reference TRBV2 and TRBJ2-5, the complete variable domain reads EPEVTQTPSHQVTQMGQEVILRCVPISNHLYFYWYRQILGQKVEFLVSFYNNEISEKSEIFDDQFSVERPDGSNFTLKIRSTKLEDSAMYFCATHGASQETQYFGPGTRLLVL.

The rearrangement joins TRBV15 to TRBJ2-7, with no clear D. Trimming took off 8 bases at V and 2 bases at J, with 13 bases between the two ends. CDR1 LNHNV and CDR2 YYDKDF come from the germline V gene (reference sequence). The CDR3 has 13 amino acids. CDR3 protein: CATSIAATYEQYF. CDR3 DNA: TGTGCCACCTCAATAGCTGCCACCTACGAGCAGTACTTC.

This clonotype was counted only a few times. The CDR3 DNA reads TGCGCCAGCAGCCAAGACCCCCCGGGACTAGTATCTATTCAGTACTTC. This gives the protein CASSQDPPGLVSIQYF. The gene calls are TRBV4-3 and TRBJ2-4, with 8 positions matching TRBD2. V lost 0 bases to trimming and J lost 10 bases; unmatched junction nucleotides: 11. The CDR3 sequence is 16 residues long. The germline CDR1 and CDR2 sequences are LGHNA and YSLEER.

This clonotype was found a few times. This chain links TRBV14 with TRBJ2-1, with 11 bases identical to TRBD1. After removal of 3 bases from V and 4 bases from J, the junction contained 5 bases not matched to a gene. Germline V CDR1 and CDR2: SGHDN, FVKESK. CDR3 length equals 16 residues. Here the CDR3 DNA reads TGTGCCAGCAGCCATTTCGGGACAGGGGGATACAATGAGCAGTTCTTC. Its protein is CASSHFGTGGYNEQFF.

The chain recombines TRBV24-1 with TRBJ2-2, with 7 bases matching TRBD1. Germline V CDR1 and CDR2: KGHDR, SFDVKD. The CDR3 loop spans 15 amino acids. V shed 9 bases, J shed 3 bases, and the junction held 9 bases outside the gene matches. CDR3 protein: CATGREGADTGELFF. The CDR3 coding sequence is TGTGCCACCGGGCGCGAGGGGGCGGACACCGGGGAGCTGTTTTTT.

This clonotype was found a few times. The chain couples TRBV10-3 to TRBJ1-2; no clear D gene. The germline V gene encodes CDR1 ENHRY and CDR2 SYGVKD. This CDR3 comprises 14 residues. V shed 3 bases and J shed 6 bases, with 14 bases lying between them. CDR3 residues: CAISDWSSTNGYTF. CDR3 sequence (DNA): TGTGCCATCAGTGACTGGTCGTCCACGAATGGCTACACCTTC.

This clonotype was detected only a few times. This rearrangement joins TRBV30 to TRBJ2-2; perhaps TRBD1 as D (6 bases). V lost 2 bases and J 0 bases, leaving 13 bases between the germline ends. The CDR3 loop spans 16 amino acids. Germline V gene lookup returns CDR1 GTSNPN and CDR2 SVGIG (reference sequence). The CDR3 nucleotides are TGTGCCTGGAGTCGCGACAGGAGATCGAACACCGGGGAGCTGTTTTTT. It translates to CAWSRDRRSNTGELFF.

The chain uses TRBV7-2 and TRBJ2-5, with 9 bases identical to TRBD2. The CDR3 consists of 16 residues. Germline loops: CDR1 SGHTA, CDR2 FQGNSA. J gave up 5 bases and V 4 bases, and 11 bases lay outside the gene matches. CDR3 sequence: CASSSPGSGGYETQYF. CDR3 sequence (DNA): TGTGCCAGCAGCTCCCCGGGGAGCGGGGGGTATGAGACCCAGTACTTC. Full variable domain (remainder filled in from reference TRBV7-2 and TRBJ2-5): GAGVSQSPSNKVTEKGKDVELRCDPISGHTALYWYRQSLGQGLEFLIYFQGNSAPDKSGLPSDRFSAERTGGSVSTLTIQRTQQEDSAVYLCASSSPGSGGYETQYFGPGTRLLVL.

Only a few counts were recorded for this clonotype. The genes are TRBV4-1 and TRBJ1-1; D not certain. V was pared by 6 bases and J by 0 bases, with 17 bases between. Germline lookup yields CDR1 MGHRA and CDR2 YSYEKL. There are 16 residues in the CDR3. CDR3 nucleotide sequence: TGCGCCAGCAGACACGCTAAGGATATTGTGAACACTGAAGCTTTCTTT. This encodes CASRHAKDIVNTEAFF.

Many counts were recorded for this clonotype. V gene TRBV5-4 combines with J gene TRBJ1-1; D might be TRBD1 (5 bases). V dropped 5 bases and J dropped 2 bases, with 13 bases sitting between them. Germline V gives CDR1 SGHNT, CDR2 YYREEE (reference sequence). This CDR3 is built from 14 residues. The DNA of the CDR3 is TGTGCCAGCAGACCCGACAGTGACAACACTGAAGCTTTCTTT. This codes for CASRPDSDNTEAFF.

The CDR3 sequence: CASSLERSSGQFF. In nucleotides, the CDR3 is TGCGCCAGCAGCTTGGAAAGATCCAGCGGCCAGTTCTTC. The chain joins TRBV5-1 to TRBJ2-1, with D perhaps TRBD2 (5 bases). CDR3 size: 13 residues. CDR1 is SGHRS and CDR2 is YFSETQ in the germline V gene. V gave up 0 bases and J gave up 13 bases, with 14 bases separating them.

This clonotype has a count of ten or more. The gene calls are TRBV5-1 and TRBJ2-5; maybe TRBD1 (6 bases). Germline CDR1 is SGHRS and CDR2 is YFSETQ. The CDR3 has 12 residues. V lost 5 bases, J lost 4 bases, and 9 bases lay in between. The CDR3 spells CASRQGGETQYF. The CDR3 DNA sequence: TGCGCCAGCAGACAGGGTGGAGAGACCCAGTACTTC.

This clonotype was found a few times. The genes are TRBV5-6 and TRBJ1-2, with D unresolved. CDR1 and CDR2 (germline): SGHDT, YYEEEE. Trimming took off 4 bases at V and 7 bases at J, with 17 bases between the two ends. The CDR3 sequence is 14 residues long. The CDR3 sequence is CASSPRTGGSGYTF. CDR3 coding DNA: TGTGCCAGCAGCCCGAGGACGGGAGGGAGTGGCTACACCTTC.

This clonotype was seen only a few times. V gene TRBV5-6 combines with J gene TRBJ1-1, with a tentative D call TRBD1 (5 bases). From germline, CDR1 is SGHDT and CDR2 YYEEEE. Trimming shortened V by 4 bases and J by 6 bases, and 13 bases separated the two germline ends. This CDR3 has 13 amino acids. The CDR3 region has the DNA TGTGCCAGCAGCCCCACGGGGGTTCCTGAAGCTTTCTTT. This translates into CASSPTGVPEAFF.

This clonotype was picked up many times. The V and J genes are TRBV7-2 and TRBJ1-1, with 9 bases that match TRBD1. Germline V gives CDR1 SGHTA, CDR2 FQGNSA. Trimming removed 3 bases from V and 12 bases from J; junction bases left unmatched: 8. The CDR3 consists of 13 residues. The CDR3 nucleotides are TGTGCCAGCAGCTTTTTGCGGGGACAGGGACCTTTCTTT. It is translated as CASSFLRGQGPFF. Together with reference TRBV7-2 and TRBJ1-1, the CDR3 gives the full variable domain: GAGVSQSPSNKVTEKGKDVELRCDPISGHTALYWYRQSLGQGLEFLIYFQGNSAPDKSGLPSDRFSAERTGGSVSTLTIQRTQQEDSAVYLCASSFLRGQGPFFGQGTRLTVV.

The V call is TRBV12-3 or TRBV12-4, the J call TRBJ2-2, with a tentative D call TRBD1 (6 bases). Trimming removed 5 bases at V and 1 base at J, with 8 bases between. The CDR3 runs to 14 residues. This CDR3 reads CASSQDRNTGELFF. The DNA of the CDR3 is TGTGCCAGCAGTCAGGACAGGAACACCGGGGAGCTGTTTTTT.

The chain couples TRBV20-1 to TRBJ2-1; 8 positions agree with TRBD2. The CDR3 contains 16 residues. Per the germline V gene, CDR1 is DFQATT and CDR2 is SNEGSKA (reference sequence). Losses at the gene ends were 1 base for V and 3 bases for J; bases not matched to a gene: 8. The CDR3, as DNA: TGCAGTGCTAGAGTTTTCCGAGCGGGGGACTACAATGAGCAGTTCTTC. Translation: CSARVFRAGDYNEQFF.

In this sample, this clonotype turned up a few times. The J gene is TRBJ2-6, the V gene TRBV12-3 or TRBV12-4; D gene uncertain. The CDR3 extends over 15 amino acids. V was shortened by 7 bases and J by 0 bases, with 10 bases between the two germline ends. CDR3 bases: TGTGCCAGCACCTCGCCGGGCTCTGGGGCCAACGTCCTGACTTTC. This gives the protein CASTSPGSGANVLTF.

This clonotype appeared a few times. V is TRBV3-1 and J is TRBJ1-5; tentatively, D is TRBD1 (5 bases). V was pared by 1 base and J by 4 bases, with 11 bases between. The CDR3 has 15 residues. Germline values: CDR1 LGHDT, CDR2 YNNKEL (reference sequence). The CDR3 nucleotides read TGTGCCAGCAGCCAAGGGGGGGGAAATAATCAGCCCCAGCATTTT. Its protein product is CASSQGGGNNQPQHF.

This clonotype showed up just a few times. V is TRBV4-2 and J is TRBJ2-3; 10 positions agree with TRBD2. CDR1 is LGHNA and CDR2 is YNFKEQ in the germline V gene. This CDR3 spans 20 amino acids. J was trimmed by 0 bases and V by 0 bases; bases with no gene match: 12. CDR3 loop: CASSQELAGRLSSSTDTQYF. The CDR3 bases are TGTGCCAGCAGCCAAGAACTAGCGGGGAGGCTATCCTCTAGCACAGATACGCAGTATTTT.

The J gene is TRBJ1-1, the V gene TRBV2; D gene uncertain. CDR3 length equals 11 residues. V lost 7 bases to trimming and J lost 1 base, with 4 bases between them. CDR1 SNHLY and CDR2 FYNNEI come from the germline V gene. This CDR3 is CASTGNTEAFF. The CDR3 coding sequence is TGTGCCAGCACAGGGAACACTGAAGCTTTCTTT.

The J gene is TRBJ2-1, the V gene TRBV24-1; possibly TRBD1 for D (5 bases). The CDR3 sequence is 12 residues long. Germline V gene sequence: CDR1 KGHDR, CDR2 SFDVKD. V was cut by 6 bases and J by 10 bases, with 12 bases left in between. The CDR3 DNA sequence: TGTGCCACCAGTTCCCTAAGGGGAGAGCAGTTCTTC. Its protein product is CATSSLRGEQFF.

CDR3 nucleotides: TGTGCCAGCAGACGACTGGTCGCGACAGGCGACTATGGCTACACCTTC. This encodes CASRRLVATGDYGYTF. This rearrangement joins TRBV6-4 to TRBJ1-2, with D maybe TRBD1 (6 bases). Germline V gene lookup returns CDR1 MRHNA and CDR2 SNTAGT. V lost 6 bases to trimming and J lost 3 bases, with 20 bases between them. The CDR3 length is 16 residues.

V is TRBV7-9 and J is TRBJ1-2, with D possibly matching TRBD1 (6 bases). V lost 5 bases and J lost 7, with 8 bases in between. Germline V gene lookup returns CDR1 SEHNR and CDR2 FQNEAQ (reference sequence). This CDR3 is 11 amino acids long. The CDR3 loop reads CASSRQAGYTF. The CDR3 DNA sequence: TGTGCCAGCAGCCGACAGGCTGGCTACACCTTC.